The next 18 T cell receptor beta chains were all read from a single sample in a study of chemoradiotherapy in HPV16-positive cancers. Using immunoSEQ multiplex PCR, the repertoire was profiled, and TCRdb retains in-frame clones only, with some absent. The sample has about 5,400 clones, around nine tenths seen once. This sample comprised blood, obtained from a patient who underwent chemoradiotherapy. These TCRs come from a human donor with HPV-associated anogenital cancer.

V gene TRBV2 combines with J gene TRBJ2-3; 12 bases are shared with TRBD2. This CDR3 has 18 residues. CDR1 and CDR2 (germline): SNHLY, FYNNEI. With V trimmed by 3 bases and J by 6 bases, 13 bases remained unmatched. The CDR3 here is CASSDPTSGSVMVDTQYF. DNA of the CDR3: TGTGCCAGCAGTGACCCGACTAGCGGGAGCGTCATGGTCGATACGCAGTATTTT. Full variable domain (outside the CDR3, taken from reference TRBV2 and TRBJ2-3): EPEVTQTPSHQVTQMGQEVILRCVPISNHLYFYWYRQILGQKVEFLVSFYNNEISEKSEIFDDQFSVERPDGSNFTLKIRSTKLEDSAMYFCASSDPTSGSVMVDTQYFGPGTRLTVL.

The rearrangement joins TRBV7-2 to TRBJ1-5, with 8 bases aligning to TRBD1. Trimming removed 2 bases from V and 5 bases from J; junction bases left unmatched: 5. The CDR3 extends over 15 amino acids. Germline V gene lookup returns CDR1 SGHTA and CDR2 FQGNSA. CDR3 coding DNA: TGTGCCAGCAGCTTACAACACAGGGGGGATCAGCCCCAGCATTTT. It specifies CASSLQHRGDQPQHF.

The V call is TRBV27, the J call TRBJ1-6; 9 bases are a match to TRBD1. From germline, CDR1 is MNHEY and CDR2 SMNVEV (reference sequence). This CDR3 comprises 14 residues. Trimming at V came to 6 bases and at J to 13 bases, leaving 10 bases not matched to a gene. The CDR3 DNA reads as TGTGCCAGCAGCTTGGGACAGGGTATTGTCCCCCTCCACTTT. Translated: CASSLGQGIVPLHF.

The chain's CDR3 is CASSEGHYRTDTQYF. CDR3 sequence (DNA): TGCGCCAGCAGTGAAGGACACTACCGCACAGATACGCAGTATTTT. This chain uses TRBV10-1 with TRBJ2-3; D might be TRBD1 (5 bases). Trimming cost V 3 bases and J 1 base, with 11 bases left between them. The CDR3 runs 15 residues. Germline V gives CDR1 WNHNN, CDR2 SYGVQD (reference sequence).

This clone was seen a handful of times. Other DNA sequences from this sample encode an identical CDR3 as well. This chain joins TRBV7-8 and TRBJ2-7; 7 bases are a match to TRBD2. V was clipped by 0 bases and J by 4 bases; unmatched bases: 6. Germline V gene data show CDR1 as SGHVS and CDR2 as FQNEAQ. This CDR3 comprises 15 residues. The CDR3, as DNA: TGTGCCAGCAGCTTAGCCGGGACTAAATCATACGAGCAGTACTTC. Its protein is CASSLAGTKSYEQYF.

This clone came up once. The V call is TRBV29-1, the J call TRBJ1-1; 10 bases match TRBD1. V dropped 6 bases and J dropped 10; count of bases not matched to a gene: 11. Germline values: CDR1 SQVTM, CDR2 ANQGSEA. This CDR3 region has 13 residues. CDR3 sequence (DNA): TGCAGCGTCCAGGTGGACAGGGGGATGGCAGCTTTCTTT. Its protein is CSVQVDRGMAAFF.

In DNA form, the CDR3 reads TGTGCCAGTAGGGGGTTATCCTACGAGCAGTACTTC. It is translated as CASRGLSYEQYF. The gene calls are TRBV19 and TRBJ2-7, with D hard to call. Germline lookup yields CDR1 LNHDA and CDR2 SQIVND (reference sequence). Trimming left V 6 bases short and J 1 base short, with 7 bases between. The CDR3 is 12 residues long.

The CDR3 bases are TGTGCCAGCAGTTTAGGGGCCCGAGGGGGCTACACCTTC. It translates to CASSLGARGGYTF. The chain recombines TRBV27 with TRBJ1-2, with a weak D call TRBD1 (5 bases). From germline, CDR1 is MNHEY and CDR2 SMNVEV (reference sequence). The CDR3 spans 13 residues. V lost 2 bases and J 8 bases, leaving 12 bases between the germline ends.

CDR3 DNA sequence: TGTGCCAGCAGCCCCAATGAGATTAGTCAGCCCCAGCATTTT. It translates to CASSPNEISQPQHF. This chain uses TRBV28 with TRBJ1-5; D is uncertain. The CDR3 length is 14 residues. Germline loops: CDR1 MDHEN, CDR2 SYDVKM. V lost 6 bases and J lost 6, with 15 bases in between. The entire variable domain, with the rest obtained from reference TRBV28 and TRBJ1-5, is as follows: DVKVTQSSRYLVKRTGEKVFLECVQDMDHENMFWYRQDPGLGLRLIYFSYDVKMKEKGDIPEGYSVSREKKERFSLILESASTNQTSMYLCASSPNEISQPQHFGDGTRLSIL.

This CDR3 reads CASRFDRGNQPQHF. DNA of the CDR3: TGTGCCAGCAGATTTGACAGGGGCAATCAGCCCCAGCATTTT. V usage is TRBV7-2 and J usage is TRBJ1-5; 7 nucleotides agree with TRBD1. The V gene end was trimmed by 6 bases and the J gene end by 2 bases; junction bases not matched to a gene: 4. CDR3 length: 14 amino acids. The germline CDR1 and CDR2 sequences are SGHTA and FQGNSA.

The rearrangement links TRBV5-8 to TRBJ2-1, with 14 bases aligning to TRBD2. Trimming cost V 4 bases and J 4 bases; bases outside gene matches: 7. Germline V gives CDR1 SGHTS, CDR2 YDEGEE. The CDR3 runs 17 residues. The CDR3 spells CASSQTSGGAWYNEQFF. In DNA form, the CDR3 reads TGTGCCAGCAGCCAGACTAGCGGGGGGGCCTGGTACAATGAGCAGTTCTTC.

The V and J genes are TRBV2 and TRBJ2-6, with D perhaps being TRBD1 or TRBD2 (5 bases each). Trimming took 4 bases from V and 0 from J, leaving 13 bases between them. Germline values: CDR1 SNHLY, CDR2 FYNNEI. The CDR3 has 17 amino acids. This chain's CDR3 is CASSAGPRNSGANVLTF. For the CDR3, the DNA is TGTGCCAGCAGTGCGGGACCGCGAAACTCTGGGGCCAACGTCCTGACTTTC.

CDR3 in amino acids: CASSPIGTSDTYEQYF. Here the CDR3 DNA reads TGTGCCAGCTCACCAATCGGGACTAGCGATACCTACGAGCAGTACTTC. The gene calls are TRBV18 and TRBJ2-7, with 10 nucleotides matching TRBD2. The length of the CDR3 is 16 residues. Trimming removed 2 bases from V and 2 bases from J; junction bases left unmatched: 6. The germline gives CDR1 KGHSH, CDR2 LQKENI.

The V call is TRBV7-8, the J call TRBJ2-7, with D perhaps TRBD1 (5 bases). Trimming took 0 bases from V and 7 from J, leaving 10 bases between them. This CDR3 spans 13 amino acids. The germline gives CDR1 SGHVS, CDR2 FQNEAQ. CDR3 region: CASSLARTPEQYF. CDR3 DNA sequence: TGTGCCAGCAGCTTAGCGAGGACACCAGAGCAGTACTTC. Full variable domain (remainder filled in from reference TRBV7-8 and TRBJ2-7): GAGVSQSPRYKVAKRGQDVALRCDPISGHVSLFWYQQALGQGPEFLTYFQNEAQLDKSGLPSDRFFAERPEGSVSTLKIQRTQQEDSAVYLCASSLARTPEQYFGPGTRLTVT.

The chain employs TRBV19 and TRBJ2-6; D is unresolved. Germline lookup yields CDR1 LNHDA and CDR2 SQIVND (reference sequence). V lost 3 bases and J lost 0, with 12 bases in between. The CDR3 totals 17 residues. The CDR3 nucleotides read TGTGCCAGTAGTATGACTCGATATTCCTCTGGGGCCAACGTCCTGACTTTC. This sequence encodes CASSMTRYSSGANVLTF.

The chain employs TRBV11-1 and TRBJ2-5; D gene unclear. V was cut by 10 bases and J by 3 bases, with 12 bases left in between. In germline, CDR1 is SGHAT, CDR2 FQDESV (reference sequence). The CDR3 extends over 12 amino acids. The CDR3 spells CAIADGEETQYF. The CDR3 nucleotides read TGTGCCATCGCAGACGGAGAAGAGACCCAGTACTTC.

This clone was seen once. This CDR3 is CASRAGNQPQHF. Here the CDR3 DNA reads TGCGCCAGCAGGGCGGGCAATCAGCCCCAGCATTTT. This chain connects TRBV10-2 to TRBJ1-5, with D unclear. Germline V gene lookup returns CDR1 WSHSY and CDR2 SAAADI. The CDR3 runs to 12 residues. Trimming stripped 6 bases from V and 2 bases from J, with 5 bases between.

V usage is TRBV5-1 and J usage is TRBJ2-1, with TRBD2 matching over 11 bases. In germline, CDR1 is SGHRS, CDR2 YFSETQ. The J segment lost 10 bases and the V segment lost 3 bases, leaving 12 bases of the junction unmatched. This CDR3 spans 16 amino acids. The CDR3 sequence: CASSSDPGLAVHEQFF. In nucleotides, the CDR3 is TGCGCCAGCAGCTCTGACCCGGGACTAGCGGTACACGAGCAGTTCTTC.